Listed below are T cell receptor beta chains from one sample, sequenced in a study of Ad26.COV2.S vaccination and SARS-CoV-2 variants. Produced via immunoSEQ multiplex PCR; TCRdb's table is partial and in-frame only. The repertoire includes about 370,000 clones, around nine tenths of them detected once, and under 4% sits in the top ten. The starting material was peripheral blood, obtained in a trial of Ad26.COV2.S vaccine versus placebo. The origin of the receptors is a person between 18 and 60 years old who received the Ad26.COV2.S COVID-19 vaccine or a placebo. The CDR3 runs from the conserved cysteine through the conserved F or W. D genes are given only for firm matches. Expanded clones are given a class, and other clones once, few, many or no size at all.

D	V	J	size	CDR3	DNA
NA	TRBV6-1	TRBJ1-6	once	CASSDNDRRYSPLHF	TGTGCCAGCAGTGACAATGACCGGCGGTATTCACCCCTCCACTTT
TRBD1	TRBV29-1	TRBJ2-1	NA	CSVEVGFGQDYNEQFF	TGCAGCGTTGAAGTTGGTTTCGGACAGGACTACAATGAGCAGTTCTTC
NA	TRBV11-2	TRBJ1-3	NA	CASSLRGGGNTIYF	TGTGCCAGCAGCTTAAGGGGAGGGGGAAACACCATATATTTT
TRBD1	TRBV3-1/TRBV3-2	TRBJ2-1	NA	CASSQGGTGNAYEQFF	TGTGCCAGCAGCCAAGGAGGGACAGGGAACGCCTATGAGCAGTTCTTC
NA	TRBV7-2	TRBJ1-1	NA	CASSPRERTLEAFF	TGTGCCAGCAGTCCGAGGGAGAGGACCCTTGAAGCTTTCTTT
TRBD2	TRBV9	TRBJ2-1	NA	CASSVAGGHIANEQFF	TGTGCCAGCAGCGTAGCGGGGGGGCACATAGCGAATGAGCAGTTCTTC
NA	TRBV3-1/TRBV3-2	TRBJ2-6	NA	CASSQGVWQQGSGANVLTF	TGTGCCAGCAGCCAAGGGGTTTGGCAGCAAGGCTCTGGGGCCAACGTCCTGACTTTC
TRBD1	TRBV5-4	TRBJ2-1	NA	CASSQPTGGRAYNEQFF	TGTGCCAGCAGCCAACCCACAGGGGGTCGGGCTTACAATGAGCAGTTCTTC
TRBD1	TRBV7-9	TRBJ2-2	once	CASSPNAQTGKTGELFF	TGTGCCAGCAGCCCAAACGCACAGACAGGGAAAACCGGGGAGCTGTTTTTT
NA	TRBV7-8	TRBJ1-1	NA	CASSLDSNTEAFF	TGTGCCAGCAGCTTAGATTCGAACACTGAAGCTTTCTTT
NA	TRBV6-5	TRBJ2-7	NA	CASRNGYYEQYF	TGTGCCAGCCGGAACGGATACTACGAGCAGTACTTC
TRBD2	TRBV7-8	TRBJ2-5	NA	CASSLGGREETQYF	TGTGCCAGCAGCTTAGGAGGGAGGGAGGAGACCCAGTACTTC
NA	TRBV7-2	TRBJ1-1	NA	CASSFPTGQTEAFF	TGTGCCAGCAGCTTCCCCACAGGGCAGACTGAAGCTTTCTTT
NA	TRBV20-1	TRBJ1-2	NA	CSASEDNYGYTF	TGCAGTGCTAGTGAGGACAACTATGGCTACACCTTC
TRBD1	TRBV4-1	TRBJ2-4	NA	CASSPAEGQGLFLAKNIQYF	TGCGCCAGCAGCCCAGCAGAGGGACAGGGGTTATTTTTAGCCAAAAACATTCAGTACTTC
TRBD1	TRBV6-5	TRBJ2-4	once	CASSYSNRGDIQYF	TGTGCCAGCAGTTACTCGAACAGGGGAGACATTCAGTACTTC
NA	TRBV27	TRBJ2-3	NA	CASSLEGGRASTDTQYF	TGTGCCAGCAGTTTGGAAGGGGGTAGGGCTAGCACAGATACGCAGTATTTT
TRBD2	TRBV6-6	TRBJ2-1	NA	CASSSPRLAGASPPRGNEQFF	TGTGCCAGCAGCTCTCCTAGACTAGCGGGGGCTTCCCCCCCTAGGGGAAATGAGCAGTTCTTC
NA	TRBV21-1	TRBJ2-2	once	CALAGLNTGELFF	TGTGCCTTAGCGGGTCTTAACACCGGGGAGCTGTTTTTT
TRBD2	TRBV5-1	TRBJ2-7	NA	CASSQRTSGGKTYEQYF	TGCGCCAGCAGCCAGCGGACTAGCGGGGGCAAAACCTACGAGCAGTACTTC
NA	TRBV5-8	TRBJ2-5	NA	CASSVDLRETQYF	TGTGCCAGCAGCGTGGACTTGAGAGAGACCCAGTACTTC
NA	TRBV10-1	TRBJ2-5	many	CASSARAQSTQYF	TGCGCCAGCAGTGCCAGGGCCCAGTCGACCCAGTACTTC
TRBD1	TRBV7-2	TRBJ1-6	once	CASSLLGTGASPLHF	TGTGCCAGCAGCCTTTTGGGGACAGGAGCTTCACCCCTCCACTTT
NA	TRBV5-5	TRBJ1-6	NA	CASSLWRGDNSPLHF	TGTGCCAGCAGCTTGTGGAGGGGTGATAATTCACCCCTCCACTTT
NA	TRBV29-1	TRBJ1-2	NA	CSVESGYGYTF	TGCAGCGTTGAATCGGGATATGGCTACACCTTC
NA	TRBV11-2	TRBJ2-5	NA	CASSLGGGRQETQYF	TGTGCCAGCAGCTTAGGTGGGGGCAGGCAAGAGACCCAGTACTTC
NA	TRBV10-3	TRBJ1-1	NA	CAISDSYTEAFF	TGTGCCATCAGTGACTCGTACACTGAAGCTTTCTTT
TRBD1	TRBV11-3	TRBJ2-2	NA	CASSLGQGASGELFF	TGTGCCAGCAGCTTGGGACAGGGGGCTTCCGGGGAGCTGTTTTTT
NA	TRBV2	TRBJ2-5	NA	CASSDVQRFETQYF	TGTGCCAGCAGTGATGTCCAGAGGTTCGAGACCCAGTACTTC
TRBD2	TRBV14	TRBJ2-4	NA	CASSHPGGDGREDIQYF	TGTGCCAGCAGCCACCCGGGGGGTGACGGCAGGGAGGACATTCAGTACTTC
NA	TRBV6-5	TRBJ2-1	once	CAVSYRSSYNEQFF	TGTGCCGTTTCGTACAGGAGCTCCTACAATGAGCAGTTCTTC
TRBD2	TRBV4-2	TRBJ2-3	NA	CASSQLTSGVTDTQYF	TGTGCCAGCAGCCAACTGACTAGCGGGGTCACAGATACGCAGTATTTT
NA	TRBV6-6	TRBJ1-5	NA	CASSYRTRVVTPQHF	TGTGCCAGCAGTTACCGCACCCGGGTGGTGACGCCCCAGCATTTT
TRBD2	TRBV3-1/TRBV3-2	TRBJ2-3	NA	CASSQPRLAGATDTQYF	TGTGCCAGCAGCCAACCCAGACTAGCGGGGGCCACAGATACGCAGTATTTT
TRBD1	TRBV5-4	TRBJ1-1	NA	CASSLPGQGNTEAFF	TGTGCCAGCAGCTTACCGGGACAGGGGAACACTGAAGCTTTCTTT
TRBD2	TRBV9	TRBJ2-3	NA	CASNSGEGAGNTQYF	TGTGCCAGCAACTCCGGGGAGGGCGCAGGGAATACGCAGTATTTT
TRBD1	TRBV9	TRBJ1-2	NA	CASSEGPGQGGGYTF	TGTGCCAGCAGCGAGGGACCGGGACAGGGAGGCGGCTACACCTTC
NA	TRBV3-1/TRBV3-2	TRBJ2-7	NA	CASSNQAGLGLHEQYF	TGTGCCAGCAGCAACCAGGCGGGACTCGGCCTCCACGAGCAGTACTTC
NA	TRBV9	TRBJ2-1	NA	CASSVAGANEQFF	TGTGCCAGCAGCGTAGCGGGGGCCAATGAGCAGTTCTTC
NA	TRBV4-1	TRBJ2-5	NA	CASSRQRGEGETQYF	TGCGCCAGCAGCCGCCAGAGGGGGGAGGGAGAGACCCAGTACTTC
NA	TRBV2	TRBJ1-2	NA	CASSAGDGYTF	TGTGCCAGCAGTGCGGGGGACGGCTACACCTTC
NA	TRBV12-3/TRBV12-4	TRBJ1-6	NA	CASRVTHNSPLHF	TGTGCCAGCAGAGTGACTCATAATTCACCCCTCCACTTT
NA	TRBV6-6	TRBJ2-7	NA	CASRSRGGVGDYEQYF	TGTGCCAGCAGAAGCCGGGGTGGAGTAGGCGACTACGAGCAGTACTTC